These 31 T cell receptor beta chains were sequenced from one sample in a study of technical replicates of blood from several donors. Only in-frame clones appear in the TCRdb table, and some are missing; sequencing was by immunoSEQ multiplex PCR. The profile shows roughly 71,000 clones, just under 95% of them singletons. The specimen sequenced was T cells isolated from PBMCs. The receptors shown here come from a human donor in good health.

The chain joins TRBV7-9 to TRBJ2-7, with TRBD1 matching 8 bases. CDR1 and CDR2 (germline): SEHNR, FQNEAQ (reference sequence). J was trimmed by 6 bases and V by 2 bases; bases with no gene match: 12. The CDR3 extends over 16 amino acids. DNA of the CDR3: TGTGCCAGCAGCTTAATACGTCTCGGCCAGGGGGCCGAGCAGTACTTC. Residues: CASSLIRLGQGAEQYF.

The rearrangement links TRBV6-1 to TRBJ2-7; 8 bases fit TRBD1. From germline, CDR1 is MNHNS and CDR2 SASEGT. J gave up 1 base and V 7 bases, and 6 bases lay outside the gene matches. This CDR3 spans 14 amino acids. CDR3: CASTYTGGSYEQYF. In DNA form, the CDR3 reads TGTGCCAGCACATATACAGGGGGATCCTACGAGCAGTACTTC.

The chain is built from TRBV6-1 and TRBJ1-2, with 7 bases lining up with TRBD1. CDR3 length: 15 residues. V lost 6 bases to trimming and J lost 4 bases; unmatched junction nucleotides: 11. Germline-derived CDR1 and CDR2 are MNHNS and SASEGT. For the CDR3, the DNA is TGTGCCAGCAGGGTAGACAGGGTGGCGTCCTATGGCTACACCTTC. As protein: CASRVDRVASYGYTF.

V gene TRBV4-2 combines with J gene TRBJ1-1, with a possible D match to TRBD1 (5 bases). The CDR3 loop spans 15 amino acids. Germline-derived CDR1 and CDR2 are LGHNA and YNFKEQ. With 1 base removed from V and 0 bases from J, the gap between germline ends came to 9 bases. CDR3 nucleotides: TGTGCCAGCAGCCAAGGACAGACCATGAACACTGAAGCTTTCTTT. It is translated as CASSQGQTMNTEAFF.

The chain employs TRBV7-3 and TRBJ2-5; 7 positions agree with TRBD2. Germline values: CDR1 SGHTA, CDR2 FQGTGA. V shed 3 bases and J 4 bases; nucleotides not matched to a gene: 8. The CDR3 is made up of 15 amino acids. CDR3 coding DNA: TGTGCCAGCAGCTTCGGGAAGCGGGAAGTAGAGACCCAGTACTTC. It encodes CASSFGKREVETQYF.

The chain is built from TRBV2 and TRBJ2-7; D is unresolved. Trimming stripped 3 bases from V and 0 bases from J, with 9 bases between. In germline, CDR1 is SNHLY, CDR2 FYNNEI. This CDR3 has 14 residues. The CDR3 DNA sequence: TGTGCCAGCAGTGACGTGCGGAGCTCCTACGAGCAGTACTTC. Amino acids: CASSDVRSSYEQYF.

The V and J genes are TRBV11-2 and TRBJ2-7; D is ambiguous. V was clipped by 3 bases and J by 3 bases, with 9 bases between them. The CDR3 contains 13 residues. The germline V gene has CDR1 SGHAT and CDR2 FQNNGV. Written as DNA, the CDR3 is TGTGCCAGCAGCTTGTCAGGAATCTACGAGCAGTACTTC. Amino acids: CASSLSGIYEQYF. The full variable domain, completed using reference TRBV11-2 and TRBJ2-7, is EAGVAQSPRYKIIEKRQSVAFWCNPISGHATLYWYQQILGQGPKLLIQFQNNGVVDDSQLPKDRFSAERLKGVDSTLKIQPAKLEDSAVYLCASSLSGIYEQYFGPGTRLTVT.

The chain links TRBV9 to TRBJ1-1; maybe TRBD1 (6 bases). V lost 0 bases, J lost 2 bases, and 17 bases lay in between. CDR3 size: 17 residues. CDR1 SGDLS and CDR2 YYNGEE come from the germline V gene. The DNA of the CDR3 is TGTGCCAGCAGCGTAGAGCCAGGGGAGACAATCAACACTGAAGCTTTCTTT. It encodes CASSVEPGETINTEAFF.

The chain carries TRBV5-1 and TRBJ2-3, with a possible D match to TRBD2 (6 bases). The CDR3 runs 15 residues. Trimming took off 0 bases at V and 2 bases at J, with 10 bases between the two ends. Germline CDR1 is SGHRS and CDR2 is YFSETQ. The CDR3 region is CASSLEGTFTDTQYF. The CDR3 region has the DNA TGCGCCAGCAGCTTGGAGGGGACTTTCACAGATACGCAGTATTTT.

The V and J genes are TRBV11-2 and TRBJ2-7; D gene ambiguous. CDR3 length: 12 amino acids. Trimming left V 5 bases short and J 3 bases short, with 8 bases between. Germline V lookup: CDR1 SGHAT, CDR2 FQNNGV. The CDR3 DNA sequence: TGTGCCAGCAGCCCACTTGACTACGAGCAGTACTTC. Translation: CASSPLDYEQYF. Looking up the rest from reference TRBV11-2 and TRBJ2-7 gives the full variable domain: EAGVAQSPRYKIIEKRQSVAFWCNPISGHATLYWYQQILGQGPKLLIQFQNNGVVDDSQLPKDRFSAERLKGVDSTLKIQPAKLEDSAVYLCASSPLDYEQYFGPGTRLTVT.

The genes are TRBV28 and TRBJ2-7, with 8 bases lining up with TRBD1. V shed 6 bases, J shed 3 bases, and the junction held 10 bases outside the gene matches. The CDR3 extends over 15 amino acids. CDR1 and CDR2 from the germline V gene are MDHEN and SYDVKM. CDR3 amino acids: CASRPSSGTGYEQYF. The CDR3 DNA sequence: TGTGCCAGCAGGCCATCATCAGGGACAGGCTACGAGCAGTACTTC.

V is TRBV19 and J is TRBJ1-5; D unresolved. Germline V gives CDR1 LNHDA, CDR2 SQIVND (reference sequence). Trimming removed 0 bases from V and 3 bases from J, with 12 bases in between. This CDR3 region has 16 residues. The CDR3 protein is CASSIEGREVNQPQHF. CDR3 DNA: TGTGCCAGTAGTATAGAGGGTAGGGAGGTCAATCAGCCCCAGCATTTT.

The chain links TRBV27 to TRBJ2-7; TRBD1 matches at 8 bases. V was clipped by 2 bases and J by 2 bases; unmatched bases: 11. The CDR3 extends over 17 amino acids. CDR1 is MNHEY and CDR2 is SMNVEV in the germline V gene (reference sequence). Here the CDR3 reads CASSLTVQGAIAYEQYF. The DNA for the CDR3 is TGTGCCAGCAGTTTAACTGTGCAGGGGGCTATTGCCTACGAGCAGTACTTC.

DNA for the CDR3: TGTGCCAGCAGTGAAAGCGGCCGAGCAACTAATGAAAAACTGTTTTTT. Translation: CASSESGRATNEKLFF. The rearrangement uses TRBV6-1 and TRBJ1-4; D gene unclear. V was shortened by 2 bases and J by 0 bases, with 10 bases between the two germline ends. This CDR3 region has 16 residues. Germline loops: CDR1 MNHNS, CDR2 SASEGT.

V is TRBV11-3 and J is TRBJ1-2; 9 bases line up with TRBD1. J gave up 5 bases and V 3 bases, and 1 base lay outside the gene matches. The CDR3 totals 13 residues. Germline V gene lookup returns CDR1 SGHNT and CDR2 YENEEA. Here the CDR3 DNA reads TGTGCCAGCAGCTTGGACAGGGGATATGGCTACACCTTC. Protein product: CASSLDRGYGYTF.

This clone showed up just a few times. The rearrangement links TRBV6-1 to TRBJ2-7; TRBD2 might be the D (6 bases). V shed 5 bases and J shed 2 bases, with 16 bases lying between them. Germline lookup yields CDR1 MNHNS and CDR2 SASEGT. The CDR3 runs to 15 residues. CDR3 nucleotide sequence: TGTGCCAGCAGTCTACTTCCGGGGGACGCCTACGAGCAGTACTTC. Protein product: CASSLLPGDAYEQYF.

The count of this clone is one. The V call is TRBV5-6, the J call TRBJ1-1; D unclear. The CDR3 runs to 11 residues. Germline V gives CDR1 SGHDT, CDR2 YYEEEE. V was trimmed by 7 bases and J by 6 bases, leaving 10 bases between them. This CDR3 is CASGLYPEAFF. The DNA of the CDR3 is TGTGCCAGCGGTCTCTACCCTGAAGCTTTCTTT.

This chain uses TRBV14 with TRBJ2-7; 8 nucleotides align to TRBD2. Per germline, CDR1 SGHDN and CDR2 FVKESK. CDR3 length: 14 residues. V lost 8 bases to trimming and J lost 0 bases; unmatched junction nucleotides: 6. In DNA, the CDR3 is TGTGCCAGCCAGGCTAGCGGGTCCTCCTACGAGCAGTACTTC. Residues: CASQASGSSYEQYF.

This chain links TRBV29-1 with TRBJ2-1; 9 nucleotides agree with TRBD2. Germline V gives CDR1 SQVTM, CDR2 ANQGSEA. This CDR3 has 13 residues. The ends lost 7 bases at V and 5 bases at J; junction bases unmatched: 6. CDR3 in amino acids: CSAGTSKNNEQFF. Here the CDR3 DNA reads TGCAGCGCCGGGACTAGCAAGAACAATGAGCAGTTCTTC.

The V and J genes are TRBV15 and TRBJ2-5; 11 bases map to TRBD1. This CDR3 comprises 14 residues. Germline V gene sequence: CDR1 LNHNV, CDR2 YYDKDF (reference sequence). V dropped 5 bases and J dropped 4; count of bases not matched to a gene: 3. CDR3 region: CATSSDRGRETQYF. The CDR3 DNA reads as TGTGCCACCAGCTCGGACAGGGGGCGAGAGACCCAGTACTTC.

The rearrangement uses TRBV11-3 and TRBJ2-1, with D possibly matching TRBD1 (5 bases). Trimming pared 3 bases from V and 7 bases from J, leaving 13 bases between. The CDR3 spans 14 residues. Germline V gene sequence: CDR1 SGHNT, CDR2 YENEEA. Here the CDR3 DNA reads TGTGCCAGCAGCTTCGGTAGGGGTCTTAATGAGCAGTTCTTC. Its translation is CASSFGRGLNEQFF.

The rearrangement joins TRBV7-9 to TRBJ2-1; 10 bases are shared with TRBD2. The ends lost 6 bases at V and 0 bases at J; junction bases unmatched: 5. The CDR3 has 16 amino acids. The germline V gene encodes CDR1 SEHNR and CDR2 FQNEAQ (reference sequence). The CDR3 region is CASRELAGSSYNEQFF. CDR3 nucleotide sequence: TGTGCCAGCAGGGAACTAGCGGGGAGCTCCTACAATGAGCAGTTCTTC.

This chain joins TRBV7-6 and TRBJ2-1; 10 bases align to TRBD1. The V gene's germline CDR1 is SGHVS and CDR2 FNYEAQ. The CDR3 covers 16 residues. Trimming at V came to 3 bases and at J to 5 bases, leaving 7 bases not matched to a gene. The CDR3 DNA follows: TGTGCCAGCAGCTTGTGGGGACAGGGGACGAACAATGAGCAGTTCTTC. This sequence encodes CASSLWGQGTNNEQFF.

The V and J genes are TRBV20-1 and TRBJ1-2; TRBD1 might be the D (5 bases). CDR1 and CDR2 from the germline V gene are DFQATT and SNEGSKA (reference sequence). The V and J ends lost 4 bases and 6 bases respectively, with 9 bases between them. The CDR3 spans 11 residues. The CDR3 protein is CSATQGNGYTF. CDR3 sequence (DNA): TGCAGTGCTACCCAGGGTAATGGCTACACCTTC.

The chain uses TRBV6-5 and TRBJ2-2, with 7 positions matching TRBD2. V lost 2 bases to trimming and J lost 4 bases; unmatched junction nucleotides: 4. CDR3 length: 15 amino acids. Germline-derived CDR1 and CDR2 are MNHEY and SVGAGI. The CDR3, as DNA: TGTGCCAGCAGTTACCTCCGGGGGGTCACCGGGGAGCTGTTTTTT. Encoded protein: CASSYLRGVTGELFF.

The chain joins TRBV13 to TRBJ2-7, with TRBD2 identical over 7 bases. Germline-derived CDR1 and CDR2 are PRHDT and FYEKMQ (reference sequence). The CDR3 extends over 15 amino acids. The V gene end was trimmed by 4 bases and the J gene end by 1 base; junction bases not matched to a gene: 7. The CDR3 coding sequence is TGTGCCAGCAGCTCGAGCGGGGAGGGATCCTACGAGCAGTACTTC. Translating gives CASSSSGEGSYEQYF.

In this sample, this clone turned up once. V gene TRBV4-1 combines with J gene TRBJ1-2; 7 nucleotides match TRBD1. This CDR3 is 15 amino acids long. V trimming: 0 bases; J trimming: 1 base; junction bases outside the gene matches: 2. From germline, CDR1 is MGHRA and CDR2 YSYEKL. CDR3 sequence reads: CASSQEQGFNYGYTF. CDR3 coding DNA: TGCGCCAGCAGCCAAGAACAGGGGTTTAACTATGGCTACACCTTC.

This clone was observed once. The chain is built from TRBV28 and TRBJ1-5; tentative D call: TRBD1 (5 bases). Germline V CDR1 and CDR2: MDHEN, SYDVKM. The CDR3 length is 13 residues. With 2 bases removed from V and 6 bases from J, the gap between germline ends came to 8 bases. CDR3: CASSLGGIQPQHF. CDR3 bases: TGTGCCAGCAGTTTAGGGGGGATTCAGCCCCAGCATTTT. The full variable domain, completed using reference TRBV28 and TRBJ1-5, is DVKVTQSSRYLVKRTGEKVFLECVQDMDHENMFWYRQDPGLGLRLIYFSYDVKMKEKGDIPEGYSVSREKKERFSLILESASTNQTSMYLCASSLGGIQPQHFGDGTRLSIL.

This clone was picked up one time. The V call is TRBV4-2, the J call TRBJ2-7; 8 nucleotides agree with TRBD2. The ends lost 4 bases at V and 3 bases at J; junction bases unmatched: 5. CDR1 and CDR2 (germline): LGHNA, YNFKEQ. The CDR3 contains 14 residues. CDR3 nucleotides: TGTGCCAGCAGCCTACCGGGACTAGACTACGAGCAGTACTTC. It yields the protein CASSLPGLDYEQYF.

CDR3 protein: CASSQEEAGSYNEQFF. The CDR3 DNA follows: TGTGCCAGCAGCCAAGAAGAGGCGGGCTCCTACAATGAGCAGTTCTTC. The V call is TRBV4-2, the J call TRBJ2-1, with D maybe TRBD2 (5 bases). This CDR3 is 16 amino acids long. Trimming removed 0 bases at V and 0 bases at J, with 9 bases between. From germline, CDR1 is LGHNA and CDR2 YNFKEQ.

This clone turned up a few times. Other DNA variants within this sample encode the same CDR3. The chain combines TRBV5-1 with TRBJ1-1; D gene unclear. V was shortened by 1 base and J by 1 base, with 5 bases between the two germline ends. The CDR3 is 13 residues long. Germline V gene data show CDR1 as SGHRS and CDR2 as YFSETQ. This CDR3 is CASSLTGNTEAFF. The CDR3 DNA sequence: TGCGCCAGCAGCTTGACCGGGAACACTGAAGCTTTCTTT.